A selection of T cell receptor beta chains follows, all from one sample in a study of T cell changes during pregnancy in multiple sclerosis. This table comes from immunoSEQ multiplex PCR, and its TCRdb copy is limited to in-frame clones, with some not included. The sample holds 35,000 to 45,000 clones; 85% to 90% are singletons and the top ten take less than 5.5%. The specimen comprised peripheral blood, sampled in the second trimester of pregnancy. These receptors all come from a female donor in good health, enrolled as a control in a pregnancy study. The CDR3 runs from the conserved cysteine through the conserved F or W. The D gene is left open where the match is weak.

D | J | V | DNA | CDR3
TRBD2 | TRBJ2-1 | TRBV30 | TGTGCCTGGAGTAGCGGGAGGGCTTACAATGAGCAGTTCTTC | CAWSSGRAYNEQFF
NA | TRBJ2-7 | TRBV7-2 | TGTGCCAGCAGCCAACAGGGCGCCTCATACTACGAGCAGTACTTC | CASSQQGASYYEQYF
NA | TRBJ2-2 | TRBV14 | TGTGCCAGCAGCCCGGACTGGTTCACCGGGGAGCTGTTTTTT | CASSPDWFTGELFF
NA | TRBJ2-7 | TRBV14 | TGTGCCAGCAGCCAAGGTATCTACGAGCAGTACTTC | CASSQGIYEQYF
NA | TRBJ2-2 | TRBV29-1 | TGCAGCGTTGCGCGGGCGGCGAACACCGGGGAGCTGTTTTTT | CSVARAANTGELFF
NA | TRBJ1-1 | TRBV19 | TGTGCCAGTAGTATCGCAGGGATAGGAAACACTGAAGCTTTCTTT | CASSIAGIGNTEAFF
NA | TRBJ1-3 | TRBV11-3 | TGTGCCAGCAGCCCGCCGGGAATCTCTGGAAACACCATATATTTT | CASSPPGISGNTIYF
NA | TRBJ2-2 | TRBV18 | TGTGCCAGCTCACCGCGACATAACACCGGGGAGCTGTTTTTT | CASSPRHNTGELFF
NA | TRBJ2-7 | TRBV29-1 | TGCAGCGTTCGAAGGGAGGTTGGCGGGACCTACGAGCAGTACTTC | CSVRREVGGTYEQYF
NA | TRBJ2-7 | TRBV7-2 | TGTGCCAGCAGCCGGGGGCGGGGGCCCTCCTACGAGCAGTACTTC | CASSRGRGPSYEQYF
TRBD2 | TRBJ2-5 | TRBV4-1 | TGCGCCAGCAGCCAAAGCGGGAGCGGTGAGACCCAGTACTTC | CASSQSGSGETQYF
NA | TRBJ1-3 | TRBV19 | TGTGCCAGTAGTATAGTGACAGGTACCTCTGGAAACACCATATATTTT | CASSIVTGTSGNTIYF
TRBD1 | TRBJ2-2 | TRBV6-4 | TGTGCCAGCAGCGGACAGGGGGGGACCGGGGAGCTGTTTTTT | CASSGQGGTGELFF
TRBD1 | TRBJ2-7 | TRBV27 | TGTGCCAGCAGTTTATCCCGGACAGGGATGGGTGGCGAGCAGTACTTC | CASSLSRTGMGGEQYF